This T cell receptor beta chain was documented in a study of graft-versus-host responses after intestinal transplantation listed by TCRdb under 2021. Study-wide context: Recipients received multivisceral, liver-intestinal, or isolated intestinal transplants. Every recipient was given anti-thymocyte globulin induction, then maintenance tacrolimus and steroids for 2 to 3 years. Graft-versus-host and host-versus-graft alloreactive T cell clones were tracked in the graft, circulation and bone marrow after intestinal transplantation using bulk TCR-beta CDR3 sequencing. To identify alloreactive clones, pre-transplant mixed lymphocyte reaction products were sequenced and compared with unstimulated pre-transplant donor and recipient T cells. Of the approximately 25 intestinal transplant recipients enrolled in the cohort, one of whom was a retransplant, a few patients without pretransplant specimens were excluded. Donor T cell macrochimerism was defined as a peak of at least 4% donor T cells among recipient peripheral blood mononuclear cells. Samples from a few later patients were sequenced in-house on an Illumina MiSeq with MiXCR processing rather than by the commercial service. What the authors observed across the whole study: GvH clones were found in recipient bone marrow, and some of the GvH clones appeared earlier in ileal mucosa or blood, which is consistent with an intestinal mucosal origin. High GvH to HvG T cell clonal ratios were observed in the allografts of patients with donor T cell macrochimerism. Early after transplant, peak levels of circulating GvH clones were found to be associated with declines in HvG clones. Conclusions were limited by the relatively low number and heterogeneity of intestinal transplant patients.

From the cysteine up to the phenylalanine, the CDR3 has a length of 15 residues. The read is trimmed to its CDR3 DNA, 45 bases read in frame from base 1. From the germline V gene, CDR1 is SGDLS and CDR2 is YYNGEE. The germline ends are 8 bases apart after V is trimmed by 0 bases and J by 1 base. This clone appeared once. It lacks a known antigen. Nothing much larger sits one base from this clone, and base qualities are not available. The library was obtained by the immunoSEQ multiplex PCR assay. High-throughput TCR-beta CDR3 sequencing of genomic DNA from most patients was performed by Adaptive Biotechnologies. Per the original workflow: Adaptive's ImmunoSEQ software supplied the TCR sequencing data for 15 to 20 patients, while MiXCR and VDJtools were used to process a few other patients. CDR3 nucleotide sequences shared by donor and recipient were removed because the origin of these sequences could not be assigned. To count as alloreactive, a clone needed at least 2-fold expansion over unstimulated cells and a minimum CFSE-low frequency of 0.002% (template counts) or 0.001% (read counts). Mappable clones were those detected in sequenced pre-transplant spleen, lymph node, or MLR CFSE-low populations of the donor or recipient. The cumulative frequency of alloreactive clones was calculated as a percentage of all sequences, weighted by copy number. TCRdb mirrors the immuneACCESS table, restricted to in-frame sequences. Some clones are absent from its copies; in checked studies, under half trace to an unresolved V gene, and the reason for the others is unknown. V and J calls and clone size come straight from that table; D and trimming were deduced from the DNA. For this sample the table gives 20,000 to 30,000 clones, of which around four fifths were detected only once. Roughly 1.1% of the sample is in the top ten clones.

Blood samples were collected up to 4 times in the first month after transplant and then at least monthly when available. The specimen comprised PBMCs, sampled 28 days after intestinal transplant. The rearrangement joined TRBV9 to TRBJ2-1; the D region possibly corresponds to TRBD1 (6 bases align). The TCR sequence derives from a human patient who received an intestinal transplant, so some T cells may come from the graft donor. The CDR3 in this case is CASSVEGVSYNEQFF. The DNA sequence follows: TGTGCCAGCAGCGTAGAGGGGGTATCCTACAATGAGCAGTTCTTC.